This T cell receptor (beta chain) originates from a study of response to subunit inactivated influenza vaccine. This clonotype was recorded at least ten times. Its antigen is still unknown. TCRdb re-called the RT-PCR reads with MiXCR, one entry per CDR3 protein. There are approximately 530,000 distinct CDR3 sequences in the sample; 10% to 15% occur only once, and about 12% lies in the top ten. Findings and caveats of the study: Authors proposed each seasonal influenza vaccination draws in few new T cells.

The source was PBMCs from blood, collected about 40 days after vaccination. The TCR was taken from a man in his forties or fifties who received an inactivated influenza vaccine.

CDR3 DNA sequence: TGTGCCACCAGTGCGGATACTCAGGACACTGAAGCTTTCTTT. As protein: CATSADTQDTEAFF. J is TRBJ1-1 and V is TRBV24-1; D not certain. V was shortened by 5 bases and J by 3 bases, with 12 bases between the two germline ends. The germline CDR1 and CDR2 sequences are KGHDR and SFDVKD. There are 14 residues in the CDR3.